One sample yielded the 12 T cell receptor beta chains listed below, sequenced in a study of blood T cell repertoires in COVID-19. Using immunoSEQ multiplex PCR, the repertoire was profiled, and TCRdb retains in-frame clones only, with some absent. The data contain more than 200,000 clones, 70% to 85% of them singletons. The sample was peripheral blood. All receptors come from a woman in her forties who had recovered from COVID-19.

Regarding this clone: This same CDR3 is encoded by further DNA sequences in the sample. The rearrangement uses TRBV7-2 and TRBJ2-3; possibly TRBD2 for D (7 bases). The CDR3 length is 16 residues. V was shortened by 5 bases and J by 3 bases, with 18 bases between the two germline ends. From germline, CDR1 is SGHTA and CDR2 FQGNSA. The CDR3 DNA follows: TGTGCCAGCAGCCCCCCTGGGGGGGGGCTTACAGATACGCAGTATTTT. Translation gives CASSPPGGGLTDTQYF.

In this sample, this clone turned up many times. The CDR3 loop reads CAITLGDYTMNTEAFF. CDR3 nucleotide sequence: TGTGCCATCACCCTGGGAGATTACACAATGAACACTGAAGCTTTCTTT. V and J are TRBV2 and TRBJ1-1; unclear D gene. This CDR3 is 16 amino acids long. CDR1 and CDR2 from the germline V gene are SNHLY and FYNNEI. V gave up 10 bases and J gave up 0 bases, with 21 bases separating them.

The V call is TRBV5-1, the J call TRBJ1-1, with 8 bases identical to TRBD1. J gave up 0 bases and V 4 bases, and 11 bases lay outside the gene matches. The CDR3 sequence is 17 residues long. Per germline, CDR1 SGHRS and CDR2 YFSETQ. CDR3 nucleotide sequence: TGCGCCAGCAGCCCCAACCTAGGACAGGGCATGAACACTGAAGCTTTCTTT. This gives the protein CASSPNLGQGMNTEAFF. Based on the CDR3 plus reference TRBV5-1 and TRBJ1-1, the full variable domain is KAGVTQTPRYLIKTRGQQVTLSCSPISGHRSVSWYQQTPGQGLQFLFEYFSETQRNKGNFPGRFSGRQFSNSRSEMNVSTLELGDSALYLCASSPNLGQGMNTEAFFGQGTRLTVV.

The V gene is TRBV3-1 (or the pseudogene TRBV3-2), the J gene TRBJ2-5, with TRBD1 matching 7 bases. The V gene end was trimmed by 0 bases and the J gene end by 4 bases; junction bases not matched to a gene: 8. CDR1 is LGHDT and CDR2 is YNNKEL in the germline V gene (reference sequence). The CDR3 is 16 residues long. The CDR3 DNA reads TGTGCCAGCAGCCAAGATAATCCCTCAGGGGGAGAGACCCAGTACTTC. This encodes CASSQDNPSGGETQYF.

The genes are TRBV7-8 and TRBJ1-4, with TRBD1 matching 7 bases. The CDR3 has 14 amino acids. Germline loops: CDR1 SGHVS, CDR2 FQNEAQ. Trimming cost V 5 bases and J 4 bases; bases outside gene matches: 4. CDR3 loop: CASSQGQHNEKLFF. The DNA for the CDR3 is TGTGCCAGCAGCCAGGGACAGCATAATGAAAAACTGTTTTTT.

This clone was counted a few times. The V and J genes are TRBV5-1 and TRBJ1-4; 7 nucleotides line up with TRBD1. In germline, CDR1 is SGHRS, CDR2 YFSETQ. The V and J ends lost 4 bases and 0 bases, in that order; junction bases with no gene match: 6. This CDR3 is 16 amino acids long. DNA of the CDR3: TGCGCCAGCAGCATTCGACAGGGCGCAACTAATGAAAAACTGTTTTTT. Its protein is CASSIRQGATNEKLFF.

The rearrangement links TRBV6-5 to TRBJ1-1, with 7 bases that match TRBD1. The germline V gene encodes CDR1 MNHEY and CDR2 SVGAGI. The CDR3 loop spans 14 amino acids. The ends lost 7 bases at V and 1 base at J; junction bases unmatched: 6. The CDR3 coding sequence is TGTGCCAGCAAAAATGACAGGGAGAACACTGAAGCTTTCTTT. This sequence encodes CASKNDRENTEAFF.

As regards this clone: Other DNA sequences from this sample encode an identical CDR3 as well. The V and J genes are TRBV5-1 and TRBJ2-7; no clear D gene. Germline V gene sequence: CDR1 SGHRS, CDR2 YFSETQ. V was shortened by 0 bases and J by 0 bases, with 7 bases between the two germline ends. The CDR3 has 14 residues. The CDR3 loop is CASSLGQDSYEQYF. CDR3 DNA sequence: TGCGCCAGCAGCTTGGGGCAGGACTCCTACGAGCAGTACTTC.

The CDR3 region is CASSLVLGGTYGYTF. The CDR3 nucleotides are TGTGCCAGCAGCTTGGTTTTAGGGGGAACATATGGCTACACCTTC. The chain carries TRBV5-6 and TRBJ1-2; tentatively, D is TRBD1 (6 bases). This CDR3 spans 15 amino acids. Germline loops: CDR1 SGHDT, CDR2 YYEEEE. V lost 0 bases and J lost 5, with 14 bases in between.

The chain carries TRBV7-2 and TRBJ2-5; a possible D gene is TRBD2 (6 bases). This CDR3 contains 15 residues. The germline gives CDR1 SGHTA, CDR2 FQGNSA. V lost 1 base and J lost 1, with 10 bases in between. Here the CDR3 DNA reads TGTGCCAGCAGCTTAGGGGCGGGGATCCAAGAGACCCAGTACTTC. It codes for CASSLGAGIQETQYF.

This clone was detected once. V gene TRBV5-1 combines with J gene TRBJ1-2; D unresolved. Germline CDR1 SGHRS, CDR2 YFSETQ. V gave up 0 bases and J gave up 1 base, with 7 bases separating them. The CDR3 runs 14 residues. CDR3 loop: CASSLDTDNYGYTF. In DNA, the CDR3 is TGCGCCAGCAGCTTGGATACAGATAACTATGGCTACACCTTC. Filled out from reference TRBV5-1 and TRBJ1-2, the complete variable domain reads KAGVTQTPRYLIKTRGQQVTLSCSPISGHRSVSWYQQTPGQGLQFLFEYFSETQRNKGNFPGRFSGRQFSNSRSEMNVSTLELGDSALYLCASSLDTDNYGYTFGSGTRLTVV.

The chain links TRBV28 to TRBJ2-3, with no clear D. The CDR3 runs 16 residues. Germline CDR1 is MDHEN and CDR2 is SYDVKM. Trimming removed 5 bases from V and 0 bases from J, with 15 bases in between. CDR3: CASSEVQTISTDTQYF. CDR3 DNA sequence: TGTGCCAGCAGTGAGGTCCAGACCATTAGCACAGATACGCAGTATTTT. The whole variable domain, filled in from reference TRBV28 and TRBJ2-3, reads DVKVTQSSRYLVKRTGEKVFLECVQDMDHENMFWYRQDPGLGLRLIYFSYDVKMKEKGDIPEGYSVSREKKERFSLILESASTNQTSMYLCASSEVQTISTDTQYFGPGTRLTVL.